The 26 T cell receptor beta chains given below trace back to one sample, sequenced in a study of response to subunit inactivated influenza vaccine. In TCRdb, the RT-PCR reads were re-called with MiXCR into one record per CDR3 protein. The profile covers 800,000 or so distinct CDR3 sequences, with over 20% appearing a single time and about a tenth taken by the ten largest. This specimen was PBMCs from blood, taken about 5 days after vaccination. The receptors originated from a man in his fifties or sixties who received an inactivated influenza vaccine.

The chain's CDR3 is CASRSEYYEQYF. The CDR3 nucleotides read TGTGCCAGCAGATCCGAGTACTACGAGCAGTACTTC. The chain carries TRBV28 and TRBJ2-7; D remains unclear. The CDR3 is made up of 12 amino acids. The V and J ends lost 6 bases and 3 bases respectively, with 9 bases between them. Germline-derived CDR1 and CDR2 are MDHEN and SYDVKM. Full variable domain (rest looked up from reference TRBV28 and TRBJ2-7): DVKVTQSSRYLVKRTGEKVFLECVQDMDHENMFWYRQDPGLGLRLIYFSYDVKMKEKGDIPEGYSVSREKKERFSLILESASTNQTSMYLCASRSEYYEQYFGPGTRLTVT.

The CDR3 region is CASSRGGSERAFF. DNA of the CDR3: TGTGCCAGCAGCCGGGGGGGGAGTGAAAGGGCTTTCTTT. The J gene is TRBJ1-1, the V gene TRBV14; TRBD1 is a possible D gene (5 bases). The V and J ends lost 4 bases and 11 bases respectively, with 17 bases between them. The CDR3 consists of 13 residues. In germline, CDR1 is SGHDN, CDR2 FVKESK.

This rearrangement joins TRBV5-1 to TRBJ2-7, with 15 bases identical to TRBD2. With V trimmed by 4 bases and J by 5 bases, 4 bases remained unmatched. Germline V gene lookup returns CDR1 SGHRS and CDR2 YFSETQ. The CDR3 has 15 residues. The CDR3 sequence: CASSPGLAGGHEQYF. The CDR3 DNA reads TGCGCCAGCAGCCCGGGACTAGCGGGAGGCCACGAGCAGTACTTC.

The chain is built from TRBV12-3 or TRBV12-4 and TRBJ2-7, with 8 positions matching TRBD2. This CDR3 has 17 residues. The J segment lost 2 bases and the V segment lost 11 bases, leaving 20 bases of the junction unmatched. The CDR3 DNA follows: TGTGCCCCCCGTAGAGAATGGACTAGCTTTCTTGCCTACGAGCAGTACTTC. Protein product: CAPRREWTSFLAYEQYF.

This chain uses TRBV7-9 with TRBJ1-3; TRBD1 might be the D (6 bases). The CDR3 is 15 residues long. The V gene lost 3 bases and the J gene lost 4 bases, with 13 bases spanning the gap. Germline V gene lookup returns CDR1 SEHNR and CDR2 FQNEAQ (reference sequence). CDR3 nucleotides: TGTGCCAGCAGCTTGTTGTCGACAGGCGGAAACACCATATATTTT. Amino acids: CASSLLSTGGNTIYF.

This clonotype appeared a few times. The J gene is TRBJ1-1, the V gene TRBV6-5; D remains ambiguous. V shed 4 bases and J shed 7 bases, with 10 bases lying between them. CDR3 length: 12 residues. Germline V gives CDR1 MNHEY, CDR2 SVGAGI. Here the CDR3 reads CASSSAGVEAFF. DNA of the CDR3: TGTGCCAGCAGTTCTGCTGGGGTTGAAGCTTTCTTT.

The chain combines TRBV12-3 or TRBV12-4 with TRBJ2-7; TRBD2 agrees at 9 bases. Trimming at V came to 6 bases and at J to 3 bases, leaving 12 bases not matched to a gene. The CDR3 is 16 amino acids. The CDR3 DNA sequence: TGTGCCAGCAGCCAGCTCGTAGCGGGGGATTACTACGAGCAGTACTTC. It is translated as CASSQLVAGDYYEQYF.

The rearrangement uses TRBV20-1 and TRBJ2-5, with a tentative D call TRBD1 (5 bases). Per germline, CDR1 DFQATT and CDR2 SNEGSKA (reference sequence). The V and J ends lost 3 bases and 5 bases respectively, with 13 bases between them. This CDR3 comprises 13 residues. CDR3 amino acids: CSARRTKGETQYF. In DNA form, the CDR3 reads TGCAGTGCTAGGAGGACCAAGGGGGAGACCCAGTACTTC.

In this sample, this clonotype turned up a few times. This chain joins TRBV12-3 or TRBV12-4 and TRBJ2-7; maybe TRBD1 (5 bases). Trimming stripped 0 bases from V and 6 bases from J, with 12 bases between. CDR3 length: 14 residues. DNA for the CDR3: TGTGCCAGCAGTTTAGCGCAGGGTTCGTTCGAGCAGTACTTC. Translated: CASSLAQGSFEQYF.

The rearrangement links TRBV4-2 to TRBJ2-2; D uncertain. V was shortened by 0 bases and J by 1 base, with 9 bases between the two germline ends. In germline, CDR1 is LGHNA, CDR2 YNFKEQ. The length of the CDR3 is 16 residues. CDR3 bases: TGTGCCAGCAGCCAAGATCACCAGCGGAACACCGGGGAGCTGTTTTTT. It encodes CASSQDHQRNTGELFF.

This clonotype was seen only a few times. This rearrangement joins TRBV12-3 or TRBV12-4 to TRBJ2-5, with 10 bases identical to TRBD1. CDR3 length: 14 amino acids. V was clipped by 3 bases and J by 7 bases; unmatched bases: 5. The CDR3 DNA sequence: TGTGCCAGCAGTTTCGGGGGACAGGGGAGGACCCAGTACTTC. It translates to CASSFGGQGRTQYF.

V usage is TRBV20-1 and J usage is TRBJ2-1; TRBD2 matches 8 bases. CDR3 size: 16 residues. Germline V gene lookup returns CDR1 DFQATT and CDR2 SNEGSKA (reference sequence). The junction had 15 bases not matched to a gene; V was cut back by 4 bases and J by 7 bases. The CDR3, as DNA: TGCAGTGCTACCTACCGACTCGGGACTAGTCTAAATGAGCAGTTCTTC. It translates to CSATYRLGTSLNEQFF.

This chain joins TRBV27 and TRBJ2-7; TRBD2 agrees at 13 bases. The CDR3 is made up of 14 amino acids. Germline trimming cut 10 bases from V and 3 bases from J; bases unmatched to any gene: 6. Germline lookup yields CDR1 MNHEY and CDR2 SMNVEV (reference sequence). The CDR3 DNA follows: TGTGCCACCTCGCGGACTAGCGGGAGCTACGAGCAGTACTTC. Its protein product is CATSRTSGSYEQYF.

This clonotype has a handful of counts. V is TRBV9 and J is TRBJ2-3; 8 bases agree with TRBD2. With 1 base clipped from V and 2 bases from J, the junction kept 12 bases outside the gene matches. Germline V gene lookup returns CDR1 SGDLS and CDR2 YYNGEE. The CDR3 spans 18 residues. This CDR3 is CASSVTGRAVGFTDTQYF. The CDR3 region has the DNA TGTGCCAGCAGCGTAACCGGGAGGGCCGTGGGATTCACAGATACGCAGTATTTT.

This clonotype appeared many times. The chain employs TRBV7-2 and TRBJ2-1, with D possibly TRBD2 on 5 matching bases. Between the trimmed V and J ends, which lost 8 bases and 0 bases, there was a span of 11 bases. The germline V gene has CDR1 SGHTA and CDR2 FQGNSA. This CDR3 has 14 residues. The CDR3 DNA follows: TGTGCCAGCCTCCGGGATAGCTCCTACAATGAGCAGTTCTTC. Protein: CASLRDSSYNEQFF.

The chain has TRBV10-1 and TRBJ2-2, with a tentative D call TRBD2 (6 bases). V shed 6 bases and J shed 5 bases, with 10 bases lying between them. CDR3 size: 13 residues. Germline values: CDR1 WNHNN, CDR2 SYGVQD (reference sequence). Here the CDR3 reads CASRYRETGELFF. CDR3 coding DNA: TGCGCCAGCAGGTACCGGGAGACCGGGGAGCTGTTTTTT.

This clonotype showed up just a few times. For the CDR3, the DNA is TGCGCCAGCAGCCTCGGGACAGCACATCAGCCCCAGCATTTT. It is translated as CASSLGTAHQPQHF. The rearrangement links TRBV4-1 to TRBJ1-5; 7 bases are a match to TRBD1. The CDR3 covers 14 residues. Germline values: CDR1 MGHRA, CDR2 YSYEKL. J gave up 5 bases and V 4 bases, and 5 bases lay outside the gene matches.

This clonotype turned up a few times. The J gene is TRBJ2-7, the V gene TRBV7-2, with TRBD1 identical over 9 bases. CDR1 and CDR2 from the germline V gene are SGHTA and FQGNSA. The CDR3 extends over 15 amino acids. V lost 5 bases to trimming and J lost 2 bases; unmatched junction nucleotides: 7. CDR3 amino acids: CASSLMGTGTYEQYF. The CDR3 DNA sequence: TGTGCCAGCAGCCTCATGGGGACAGGGACCTACGAGCAGTACTTC.

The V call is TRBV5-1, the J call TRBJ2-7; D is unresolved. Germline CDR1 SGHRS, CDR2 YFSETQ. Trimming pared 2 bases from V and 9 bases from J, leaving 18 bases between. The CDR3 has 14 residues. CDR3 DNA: TGCGCCAGCAGCTTATTTCGGGCAGACCCTACGCAGTACTTC. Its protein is CASSLFRADPTQYF.

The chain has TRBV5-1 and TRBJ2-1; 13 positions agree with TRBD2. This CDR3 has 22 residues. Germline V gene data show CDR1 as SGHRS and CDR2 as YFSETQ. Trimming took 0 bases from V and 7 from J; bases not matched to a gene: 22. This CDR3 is CASSLDSTGLGGLAGAGNEQFF. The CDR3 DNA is TGCGCCAGCAGCTTGGATTCAACCGGGCTAGGAGGACTAGCGGGAGCCGGGAATGAGCAGTTCTTC.

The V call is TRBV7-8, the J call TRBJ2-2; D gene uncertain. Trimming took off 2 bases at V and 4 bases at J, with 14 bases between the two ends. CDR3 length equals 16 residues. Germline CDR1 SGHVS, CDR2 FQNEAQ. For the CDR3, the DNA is TGTGCCAGCAGCTTAAGGGTCTCCTGGGGCACCGGGGAGCTGTTTTTT. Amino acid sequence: CASSLRVSWGTGELFF.

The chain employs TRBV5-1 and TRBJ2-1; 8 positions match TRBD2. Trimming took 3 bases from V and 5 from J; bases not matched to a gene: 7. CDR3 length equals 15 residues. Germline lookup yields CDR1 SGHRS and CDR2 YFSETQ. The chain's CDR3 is CASSWGSGGHNEQFF. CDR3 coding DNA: TGCGCCAGCAGCTGGGGATCGGGGGGGCACAATGAGCAGTTCTTC.

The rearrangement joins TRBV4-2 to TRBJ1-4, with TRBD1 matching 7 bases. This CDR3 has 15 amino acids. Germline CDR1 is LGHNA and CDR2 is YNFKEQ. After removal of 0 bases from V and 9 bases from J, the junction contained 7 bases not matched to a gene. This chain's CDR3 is CASSQDHGQEKKLFF. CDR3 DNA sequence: TGTGCCAGCAGCCAAGATCATGGACAGGAAAAAAAACTGTTTTTT.

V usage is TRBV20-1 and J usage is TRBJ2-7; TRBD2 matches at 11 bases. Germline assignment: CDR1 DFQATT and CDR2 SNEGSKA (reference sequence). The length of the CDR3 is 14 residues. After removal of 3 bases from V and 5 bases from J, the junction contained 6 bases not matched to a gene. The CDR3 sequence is CSASGGSGRDEQYF. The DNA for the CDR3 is TGCAGTGCTAGCGGTGGTAGCGGGAGGGACGAGCAGTACTTC.

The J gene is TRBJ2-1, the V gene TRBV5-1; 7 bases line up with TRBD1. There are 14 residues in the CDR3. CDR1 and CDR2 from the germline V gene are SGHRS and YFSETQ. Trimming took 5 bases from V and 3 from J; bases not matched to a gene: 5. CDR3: CASSTGVNYNEQFF. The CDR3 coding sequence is TGCGCCAGCAGTACAGGGGTTAACTACAATGAGCAGTTCTTC. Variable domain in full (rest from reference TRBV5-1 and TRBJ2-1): KAGVTQTPRYLIKTRGQQVTLSCSPISGHRSVSWYQQTPGQGLQFLFEYFSETQRNKGNFPGRFSGRQFSNSRSEMNVSTLELGDSALYLCASSTGVNYNEQFFGPGTRLTVL.

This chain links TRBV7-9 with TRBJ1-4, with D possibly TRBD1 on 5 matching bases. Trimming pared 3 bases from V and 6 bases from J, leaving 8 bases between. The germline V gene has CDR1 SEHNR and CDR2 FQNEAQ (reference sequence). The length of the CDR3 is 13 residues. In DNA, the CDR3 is TGTGCCAGCAGCTTGAGAGGGGATGAAAAACTGTTTTTT. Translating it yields CASSLRGDEKLFF.